The clone carrying this T cell receptor beta chain was seen many times. Attachment of unique molecular identifiers to individual cDNA molecules was performed in the library. TCRdb re-derived calls from the RACE reads in MiXCR, one entry per CDR3 protein. The data show tens of thousands of distinct CDR3 sequences, about a tenth seen once. This entry is derived from a study of human T cells and chemical hapten exposure. About the research overall: Patch testing placed 0.01% DPC on the upper back, with readings at 6 days.

Time point specified: pre-sensitization, week 0. The treatment is: therapeutic diphenylcyclopropenone sensitization with weekly scalp DPC. Total RNA was isolated from unfractionated whole blood. Suited to DPC and affected by alopecia, the donors ranged from 18 to 70 years old. CDR1 is MDHEN and CDR2 is SYDVKM in the germline V gene. Trimming removed 11 bases from V and 0 bases from J, with 20 bases in between. There are 16 residues in the CDR3. This TCR came from a man aged 50-59 years with alopecia areata. Some clones in this sample may be carry-over from other donors' samples. The material sequenced was whole blood, taken in connection with sensitization to the hapten diphenylcyclopropenone (DPC). The chain employs TRBV28 and TRBJ1-5; possibly TRBD1 for D (5 bases). CDR3 residues: CASFGARRDSNQPQHF. DNA of the CDR3: TGTGCCTCCTTTGGGGCGAGACGGGATAGCAATCAGCCCCAGCATTTT.